The next 5 T cell receptor beta chains were all read from a single sample in a study of beta chain features in type 1 diabetes. Whole-study results and caveats: Among patients with Type 1 diabetes, TCRB CDR3s were moderately but significantly shorter in every one of the four CD4+ subsets.

Antigen specificity for these receptors is unknown. Of the isolated RNA, all was reverse transcribed, and so the sequenced material was expressed TCRB transcripts. Clones were sequenced by immunoSEQ multiplex PCR, and TCRdb holds only the in-frame ones, with some missing. Here the sample spans 130,000 or so clones, about 18% being singletons. The sequenced sample was central memory CD4+ T cells from blood. Receptor source: a man aged 18 to 29 with type 1 diabetes.

This clone was counted ten times or more. V and J are TRBV18 and TRBJ1-1, with 7 bases lining up with TRBD1. The CDR3 is 15 amino acids. Unmatched junction bases numbered 5, after V lost 3 bases and J lost 1 base. Germline V lookup: CDR1 KGHSH, CDR2 LQKENI. This chain's CDR3 is CASSPTPGGNTEAFF. CDR3 DNA sequence: TGTGCCAGCTCACCCACGCCAGGGGGGAACACTGAAGCTTTCTTT.

This clone has at least ten counts. This chain uses TRBV2 with TRBJ2-4; D is unresolved. The length of the CDR3 is 13 residues. V was pared by 2 bases and J by 0 bases, with 2 bases between. Germline values: CDR1 SNHLY, CDR2 FYNNEI. This chain's CDR3 is CASSELAKNIQYF. The DNA of the CDR3 is TGTGCCAGCAGTGAACTAGCCAAAAACATTCAGTACTTC.

This clone was found a few times. The chain joins TRBV29-1 to TRBJ2-3; D is uncertain. CDR3 length: 12 residues. V was pared by 7 bases and J by 6 bases, with 14 bases between. Germline V gives CDR1 SQVTM, CDR2 ANQGSEA. CDR3 protein: CSGAQNPDTQYF. Written as DNA, the CDR3 is TGCAGCGGGGCCCAGAACCCCGATACGCAGTATTTT.

This clone was counted only a few times. V is TRBV30 and J is TRBJ2-3, with D perhaps matching TRBD2 (7 bases). This CDR3 comprises 14 residues. The germline gives CDR1 GTSNPN, CDR2 SVGIG (reference sequence). With 0 bases removed from V and 4 bases from J, the gap between germline ends came to 11 bases. Here the CDR3 DNA reads TGTGCCTGGAGTGTGGGGGGGCCAGCAGATACGCAGTATTTT. Its translation is CAWSVGGPADTQYF.

This clone showed up many times. This sequence joins TRBV5-1 and TRBJ2-7; TRBD1 matches at 7 bases. Germline V gene data show CDR1 as SGHRS and CDR2 as YFSETQ. CDR3 length: 14 residues. V lost 4 bases to trimming and J lost 4 bases; unmatched junction nucleotides: 8. The CDR3 DNA reads as TGCGCCAGCAGCCAACAGGGGATGGCGTACGAGCAGTACTTC. This translates into CASSQQGMAYEQYF.